The present TCR beta chain was sequenced within a study of control samples from healthy donors and cancer patients (dated by TCRdb to between 2020 and 2021). The CDR3 spans 13 residues, from the cysteine through the phenylalanine. The read is trimmed to its CDR3 DNA, 39 bases read in frame from base 1. V was cut back by 3 bases and J by 1 base, leaving a gap of 6 bases between them. CDR1 and CDR2 (SNHLY, FYNNEI) derive from the germline V gene. The method was the immunoSEQ multiplex PCR assay. Drawn from immuneACCESS, this table holds only the in-frame rearrangements with V and J called that TCRdb kept. Clones are partly lost; checked studies trace under half to an unresolved V gene and leave the rest unexplained. The sample contains approximately 80,000 clones, about nine tenths of them found a single time. The leading ten clones occupy 15% to 19% of the sample. This clone has only a few counts. Its antigen remains unidentified. Base-call qualities are not available, and no considerably larger clone is one nucleotide away.

Sequencing was carried out using blood. The sequence was obtained from a man between 25 and 39 years old in good health. The chain links TRBV2 with TRBJ1-1; TRBD1 is possibly the D segment (6 matching bases). The DNA sequence is given as TGTGCCAGCAGTGACAGGGGGAACACTGAAGCTTTCTTT. Translated, it reads CASSDRGNTEAFF.